Listed below are T cell receptor beta chains from one sample, sequenced in a study of T cell responses to AZD1222 COVID-19 vaccine. Produced via immunoSEQ multiplex PCR; TCRdb's table is partial and in-frame only. The data hold 150,000 to 200,000 clones, with 87% observed a single time. Source: peripheral blood, taken on day 0 of MenACWY control vaccination. The receptor set was obtained from an adult in good health. Both conserved end residues are part of each CDR3. The D gene is left open where the match is weak. Clone sizes are given selectively: once, few, many, or a class where the clone is expanded.

clone_size: -; v_call: TRBV4-2; d_call: -; j_call: TRBJ1-1; cdr3_nt: TGTGCCAGCAGCCAAGGGGCAGGCACTGAAGCTTTCTTT; cdr3_aa: CASSQGAGTEAFF
clone_size: -; v_call: TRBV12-3/TRBV12-4; d_call: -; j_call: TRBJ2-1; cdr3_nt: TGTGCCAGCAGTTCGACCTGGAATGAGCAGTTCTTC; cdr3_aa: CASSSTWNEQFF
clone_size: -; v_call: TRBV28; d_call: -; j_call: TRBJ2-7; cdr3_nt: TGTGCCAGCAGTCTCGAGTACGAGCAGTACTTC; cdr3_aa: CASSLEYEQYF
clone_size: -; v_call: TRBV5-1; d_call: -; j_call: TRBJ1-6; cdr3_nt: TGCGCCAGCAGTCTTTCCCCGGGGGCAGGCTATAATTCACCCCTCCACTTT; cdr3_aa: CASSLSPGAGYNSPLHF
clone_size: -; v_call: TRBV5-4; d_call: -; j_call: TRBJ1-2; cdr3_nt: TGTGCCAGCAGACCCCTCGGGGATCGGCGCTATGGCTACACCTTC; cdr3_aa: CASRPLGDRRYGYTF
clone_size: -; v_call: TRBV7-8; d_call: TRBD2; j_call: TRBJ2-1; cdr3_nt: TGTGCCAGCAGCTTAGTGGTACGGTCTAGCGGGAGGGTCAGTGAGCAGTTCTTC; cdr3_aa: CASSLVVRSSGRVSEQFF
clone_size: -; v_call: TRBV28; d_call: -; j_call: TRBJ1-4; cdr3_nt: TGTGCCAGCAGTTTAGGTGGTAATGAAAAACTGTTTTTT; cdr3_aa: CASSLGGNEKLFF
clone_size: -; v_call: TRBV19; d_call: -; j_call: TRBJ1-1; cdr3_nt: TGTGCCAGTAGTATCACTGAAGCTTTCTTT; cdr3_aa: CASSITEAFF
clone_size: -; v_call: TRBV19; d_call: -; j_call: TRBJ1-5; cdr3_nt: TGTGCCAGTATAGGCCCGGGACCCCTCAATCAGCCCCAGCATTTT; cdr3_aa: CASIGPGPLNQPQHF
clone_size: few; v_call: TRBV7-9; d_call: -; j_call: TRBJ1-3; cdr3_nt: TGTGCCAGCAGCTTAGCGATCGGCGCTGGAAACACCATATATTTT; cdr3_aa: CASSLAIGAGNTIYF
clone_size: -; v_call: TRBV5-1; d_call: TRBD1; j_call: TRBJ1-6; cdr3_nt: TGCGCCAGCAGCTTAGCGGGACAGGGTTCGCCCCTCCACTTT; cdr3_aa: CASSLAGQGSPLHF
clone_size: -; v_call: TRBV7-3; d_call: -; j_call: TRBJ1-1; cdr3_nt: TGTGCCAGCAGCTTAAGGGGGGACTCGCGGGCTGAAGCTTTCTTT; cdr3_aa: CASSLRGDSRAEAFF
clone_size: -; v_call: TRBV10-3; d_call: TRBD1; j_call: TRBJ2-3; cdr3_nt: TGTGCCAACGGCAGGGGGGATACGCAGTATTTT; cdr3_aa: CANGRGDTQYF
clone_size: -; v_call: TRBV19; d_call: TRBD1; j_call: TRBJ1-5; cdr3_nt: TGTGCCAGTACCATCCTTGGGGGGACAGTGTATAGCAATCAGCCCCAGCATTTT; cdr3_aa: CASTILGGTVYSNQPQHF
clone_size: -; v_call: TRBV7-3; d_call: TRBD2; j_call: TRBJ2-5; cdr3_nt: TGTGCCAGCAGCGTTAGCGGGGGGCAGCAAGAGACCCAGTACTTC; cdr3_aa: CASSVSGGQQETQYF
clone_size: -; v_call: TRBV19; d_call: -; j_call: TRBJ2-7; cdr3_nt: TGTGCCAGTAGTATATCCAGGTCCTACGAGCAGTACTTC; cdr3_aa: CASSISRSYEQYF
clone_size: -; v_call: TRBV19; d_call: -; j_call: TRBJ1-2; cdr3_nt: TGTGCCAGTAGTATAAAGCCAGGGTCCAACTATGGCTACACCTTC; cdr3_aa: CASSIKPGSNYGYTF
clone_size: -; v_call: TRBV11-2; d_call: -; j_call: TRBJ2-7; cdr3_nt: TGTGCCAGCAGCTTAGGGCGCAGGTATGTGGGCGAGCAGTACTTC; cdr3_aa: CASSLGRRYVGEQYF
clone_size: -; v_call: TRBV24-1; d_call: -; j_call: TRBJ1-4; cdr3_nt: TGTGCCACCAGTGACCCCGCCCAGGGGACTAATGAAAAACTGTTTTTT; cdr3_aa: CATSDPAQGTNEKLFF
clone_size: once; v_call: TRBV6-5; d_call: -; j_call: TRBJ2-5; cdr3_nt: TGTGCCAGCAGTCTCCTCGTCCAAGAGACCCAGTACTTC; cdr3_aa: CASSLLVQETQYF
clone_size: -; v_call: TRBV2; d_call: -; j_call: TRBJ1-4; cdr3_nt: TGTGCCACAACCAACTTAAGTTTTAGTGTTGAAAAACTGTTTTTT; cdr3_aa: CATTNLSFSVEKLFF
clone_size: -; v_call: TRBV18; d_call: TRBD1; j_call: TRBJ1-5; cdr3_nt: TGTGCCAGCTCACCACCCGGACAGGGCAATCAGCCCCAGCATTTT; cdr3_aa: CASSPPGQGNQPQHF
clone_size: -; v_call: TRBV7-9; d_call: TRBD1; j_call: TRBJ1-6; cdr3_nt: TGTGCCAGCAGCGCGTCGACAGGGAGTAATTCACCCCTCCACTTT; cdr3_aa: CASSASTGSNSPLHF
clone_size: -; v_call: TRBV28; d_call: -; j_call: TRBJ2-6; cdr3_nt: TGTGCCAGCGGAGAAACCTCTGGGGCCAACGTCCTGACTTTC; cdr3_aa: CASGETSGANVLTF
clone_size: few; v_call: TRBV7-8; d_call: -; j_call: TRBJ1-6; cdr3_nt: TGTGCCAGCAGCCCCCTAGCTAATTCACCCCTCCACTTT; cdr3_aa: CASSPLANSPLHF
clone_size: -; v_call: TRBV11-2; d_call: -; j_call: TRBJ1-5; cdr3_nt: TGTGCCAGCAGCGCACAGGGTAGCCAGCCCCAGCATTTT; cdr3_aa: CASSAQGSQPQHF
clone_size: -; v_call: TRBV28; d_call: -; j_call: TRBJ2-3; cdr3_nt: TGTGCCAGCACCCAGAACAGGGATACGCAGTATTTT; cdr3_aa: CASTQNRDTQYF
clone_size: -; v_call: TRBV4-1; d_call: TRBD2; j_call: TRBJ2-4; cdr3_nt: TGCGCCAGCAGCCAAGAACTAGCGGGAGATAAAAACATTCAGTACTTC; cdr3_aa: CASSQELAGDKNIQYF
clone_size: -; v_call: TRBV4-2; d_call: -; j_call: TRBJ1-1; cdr3_nt: TGTGCCAGCAGCCAAGATCAGGACACTGAAGCTTTCTTT; cdr3_aa: CASSQDQDTEAFF
clone_size: -; v_call: TRBV30; d_call: TRBD2; j_call: TRBJ2-2; cdr3_nt: TGTGCCTGGAACCCTAGCGGGAGATCCGACACCGGGGAGCTGTTTTTT; cdr3_aa: CAWNPSGRSDTGELFF
clone_size: -; v_call: TRBV6-2/TRBV6-3; d_call: -; j_call: TRBJ1-5; cdr3_nt: TGTGCCAGCAGTTACTCGAACAGCAATCAGCCCCAGCATTTT; cdr3_aa: CASSYSNSNQPQHF
clone_size: -; v_call: TRBV9; d_call: -; j_call: TRBJ1-1; cdr3_nt: TGTGCCAGCAGCGTGGGGTTGGGGGGAGGAGACACTGAAGCTTTCTTT; cdr3_aa: CASSVGLGGGDTEAFF
clone_size: -; v_call: TRBV2; d_call: -; j_call: TRBJ1-1; cdr3_nt: TGTGCCAGCAGTGGGACCGCCGGGACTGAAGCTTTCTTT; cdr3_aa: CASSGTAGTEAFF
clone_size: -; v_call: TRBV7-3; d_call: -; j_call: TRBJ1-6; cdr3_nt: TGTGCCAGCAGCTTACGGGGGAAAAATTCACCCCTCCACTTT; cdr3_aa: CASSLRGKNSPLHF